The next 28 T cell receptor beta chains were all read from a single sample in a study of beta chain features in type 1 diabetes. The isolated RNA, all of it, was reverse transcribed, so expressed TCRB transcripts were what got sequenced. Assay: immunoSEQ multiplex PCR; the TCRdb copy retains only in-frame clones and omits some. Among about 360,000 clones listed, around 12% were seen once. Sequencing was carried out using naive CD4+ T cells from blood. The receptors come from a man younger than 30 in good health.

This clone has only a few counts. The chain uses TRBV7-9 and TRBJ2-2, with D possibly matching TRBD1 (6 bases). Trimming removed 3 bases at V and 4 bases at J, with 15 bases between. This CDR3 contains 16 residues. CDR1 and CDR2 from the germline V gene are SEHNR and FQNEAQ (reference sequence). The CDR3 bases are TGTGCCAGCAGCTTCGGACAGTCCTTGGGCACCGGGGAGCTGTTTTTT. Its translation is CASSFGQSLGTGELFF.

This rearrangement joins TRBV18 to TRBJ2-5, with 9 bases lining up with TRBD1. From germline, CDR1 is KGHSH and CDR2 LQKENI. The CDR3 runs 15 residues. With V trimmed by 3 bases and J by 1 base, 3 bases remained unmatched. The CDR3 DNA reads TGTGCCAGCTCACCTCAGGGACAGGGCCAAGAGACCCAGTACTTC. This codes for CASSPQGQGQETQYF.

In its sample, this clone was seen a few times. The V call is TRBV5-1, the J call TRBJ1-1; D may be TRBD1 (6 bases). Germline assignment: CDR1 SGHRS and CDR2 YFSETQ. V gave up 4 bases and J gave up 5 bases, with 18 bases separating them. The CDR3 is made up of 15 amino acids. CDR3 DNA sequence: TGCGCCAGCAGCCAATCGCCGCGGGGGCTGACTGAAGCTTTCTTT. Its protein is CASSQSPRGLTEAFF.

The chain links TRBV27 to TRBJ2-2; possible D gene TRBD2, 6 bases. This CDR3 contains 14 residues. The V gene's germline CDR1 is MNHEY and CDR2 SMNVEV (reference sequence). V lost 5 bases and J lost 3, with 10 bases in between. CDR3 DNA: TGTGCCAGCAGTCGGGGGACCCACACCGGGGAGCTGTTTTTT. As protein: CASSRGTHTGELFF.

The chain links TRBV29-1 to TRBJ2-1, with D perhaps TRBD2 (6 bases). CDR3 size: 13 residues. V dropped 5 bases and J dropped 4 bases, with 12 bases sitting between them. Germline-derived CDR1 and CDR2 are SQVTM and ANQGSEA. The DNA of the CDR3 is TGCAGCGTTTCGCGCGGGAAATACAATGAGCAGTTCTTC. As protein: CSVSRGKYNEQFF.

This clone came up a few times. The chain couples TRBV5-1 to TRBJ1-1; TRBD1 might be the D (6 bases). V shed 4 bases and J shed 3 bases, with 7 bases lying between them. The CDR3 has 12 amino acids. The germline V gene encodes CDR1 SGHRS and CDR2 YFSETQ. In DNA form, the CDR3 reads TGCGCCAGCAGCCCAGGGGACACTGAAGCTTTCTTT. Its protein is CASSPGDTEAFF. The full variable domain, with the rest looked up from reference TRBV5-1 and TRBJ1-1, is KAGVTQTPRYLIKTRGQQVTLSCSPISGHRSVSWYQQTPGQGLQFLFEYFSETQRNKGNFPGRFSGRQFSNSRSEMNVSTLELGDSALYLCASSPGDTEAFFGQGTRLTVV.

The chain combines TRBV29-1 with TRBJ2-7, with 9 bases lining up with TRBD1. CDR1 is SQVTM and CDR2 is ANQGSEA in the germline V gene. This CDR3 contains 13 residues. Germline trimming cut 4 bases from V and 3 bases from J; bases unmatched to any gene: 4. The CDR3 nucleotides are TGCAGCGTTGTACCGGACAGGGGCTACGAGCAGTACTTC. It translates to CSVVPDRGYEQYF.

The sample holds a few counts of this clone. The genes are TRBV7-3 and TRBJ2-1, with TRBD1 matching over 7 bases. The CDR3 runs to 16 residues. Germline CDR1 SGHTA, CDR2 FQGTGA. Germline trimming cut 5 bases from V and 4 bases from J; bases unmatched to any gene: 11. CDR3 nucleotides: TGTGCCAGCAGCCCCCACCCCGGGACAGCTTACAATGAGCAGTTCTTC. Translating gives CASSPHPGTAYNEQFF. Filled out from reference TRBV7-3 and TRBJ2-1, the complete variable domain reads GAGVSQTPSNKVTEKGKYVELRCDPISGHTALYWYRQSLGQGPEFLIYFQGTGAADDSGLPNDRFFAVRPEGSVSTLKIQRTERGDSAVYLCASSPHPGTAYNEQFFGPGTRLTVL.

Only a few counts were recorded for this clone. The V call is TRBV30, the J call TRBJ2-2, with 8 bases fitting TRBD1. Germline V gene sequence: CDR1 GTSNPN, CDR2 SVGIG (reference sequence). V gave up 2 bases and J gave up 2 bases; unmatched junction bases: 4. The CDR3 is made up of 15 amino acids. The CDR3: CAWSTGTGNTGELFF. The CDR3 DNA sequence: TGTGCCTGGAGTACCGGGACAGGCAACACCGGGGAGCTGTTTTTT.

The rearrangement joins TRBV18 to TRBJ1-2; no firm D call. V lost 3 bases and J 4 bases, leaving 9 bases between the germline ends. Germline V gene lookup returns CDR1 KGHSH and CDR2 LQKENI. This CDR3 spans 13 amino acids. CDR3 amino acids: CASSPEQSYGYTF. The CDR3 nucleotides read TGTGCCAGCTCACCTGAACAGAGCTATGGCTACACCTTC. Complete variable domain (other parts from reference TRBV18 and TRBJ1-2): NAGVMQNPRHLVRRRGQEARLRCSPMKGHSHVYWYRQLPEEGLKFMVYLQKENIIDESGMPKERFSAEFPKEGPSILRIQQVVRGDSAAYFCASSPEQSYGYTFGSGTRLTVV.

This clone has only a few counts. The CDR3 reads CASSAADTDTQYF. The CDR3 bases are TGTGCCAGCAGTGCCGCAGACACGGATACGCAGTATTTT. The V and J genes are TRBV27 and TRBJ2-3; D is unresolved. With 5 bases removed from V and 6 bases from J, the gap between germline ends came to 12 bases. The germline V gene has CDR1 MNHEY and CDR2 SMNVEV (reference sequence). This CDR3 has 13 residues.

The table lists this clone with a few counts. This specimen includes other DNA sequences encoding the same CDR3. The rearrangement uses TRBV7-2 and TRBJ1-2; 7 bases are a match to TRBD1. V shed 2 bases, J shed 2 bases, and the junction held 5 bases outside the gene matches. The CDR3 is 15 residues long. Germline V gene data show CDR1 as SGHTA and CDR2 as FQGNSA. The CDR3 bases are TGTGCCAGCAGCTTAAGACAGGGCCACAACTATGGCTACACCTTC. This translates into CASSLRQGHNYGYTF. Drawing the rest from reference TRBV7-2 and TRBJ1-2, the complete variable domain is GAGVSQSPSNKVTEKGKDVELRCDPISGHTALYWYRQSLGQGLEFLIYFQGNSAPDKSGLPSDRFSAERTGGSVSTLTIQRTQQEDSAVYLCASSLRQGHNYGYTFGSGTRLTVV.

This clone turned up a few times. The chain links TRBV28 to TRBJ2-7; no clear D. Germline V lookup: CDR1 MDHEN, CDR2 SYDVKM. V lost 8 bases and J 4 bases, leaving 15 bases between the germline ends. The CDR3 sequence is 13 residues long. CDR3 nucleotide sequence: TGTGCCAGCTGGGCCCCCCCAGAATACGAGCAGTACTTC. This translates into CASWAPPEYEQYF.

The CDR3 sequence is CASSLGLAVSSGANVLTF. For the CDR3, the DNA is TGCGCCAGCAGCTTGGGACTAGCGGTAAGCTCTGGGGCCAACGTCCTGACTTTC. The chain couples TRBV5-1 to TRBJ2-6; 9 bases line up with TRBD2. V was clipped by 0 bases and J by 0 bases; unmatched bases: 4. Germline V gene data show CDR1 as SGHRS and CDR2 as YFSETQ. The CDR3 sequence is 18 residues long.

V and J are TRBV28 and TRBJ1-2; D is unclear. The CDR3 loop spans 13 amino acids. V dropped 5 bases and J dropped 8 bases, with 15 bases sitting between them. Germline V gene data show CDR1 as MDHEN and CDR2 as SYDVKM. The CDR3 nucleotides read TGTGCCAGCAGTGCCGGGAGGAACAACGGCTACACCTTC. It translates to CASSAGRNNGYTF.

V and J are TRBV19 and TRBJ2-7; 7 nucleotides align to TRBD2. Per germline, CDR1 LNHDA and CDR2 SQIVND (reference sequence). V was pared by 10 bases and J by 4 bases, with 13 bases of the junction left unmatched. This CDR3 comprises 14 residues. CDR3 DNA sequence: TGTGCCACTAGAGCCCGGGGAGGGAGGTACGAGCAGTACTTC. This codes for CATRARGGRYEQYF.

This chain joins TRBV6-5 and TRBJ1-1, with a tentative D call TRBD1 (5 bases). The CDR3 is 14 amino acids. Germline V CDR1 and CDR2: MNHEY, SVGAGI. The V and J ends lost 3 bases and 6 bases respectively, with 14 bases between them. Here the CDR3 reads CASSYHSGGAEAFF. CDR3 bases: TGTGCCAGCAGTTATCACTCGGGAGGGGCTGAAGCTTTCTTT.

V gene TRBV4-1 combines with J gene TRBJ1-1; 12 bases map to TRBD1. CDR1 is MGHRA, CDR2 YSYEKL, per germline. Trimming took 3 bases from V and 6 from J; bases not matched to a gene: 5. This CDR3 comprises 15 residues. The CDR3 region has the DNA TGCGCCAGCAGCCAGGGACAGGGGGCGCGGGCTGAAGCTTTCTTT. Translation: CASSQGQGARAEAFF.

This clone was seen more than once but under ten times. The chain recombines TRBV28 with TRBJ2-1; TRBD2 aligns across 9 bases. V dropped 3 bases and J dropped 8; count of bases not matched to a gene: 8. This CDR3 has 15 amino acids. CDR1 is MDHEN and CDR2 is SYDVKM in the germline V gene. This CDR3 is CASSFASGAVDEQFF. The CDR3 DNA sequence: TGTGCCAGCAGTTTTGCTAGCGGGGCGGTGGATGAGCAGTTCTTC.

This clone was seen at least ten times. The chain links TRBV29-1 to TRBJ2-3, with TRBD2 identical over 10 bases. Germline trimming cut 4 bases from V and 1 base from J; bases unmatched to any gene: 2. Germline assignment: CDR1 SQVTM and CDR2 ANQGSEA. The CDR3 spans 14 residues. Here the CDR3 DNA reads TGCAGCGTTGCCGGGACTAGCGGCACAGATACGCAGTATTTT. Its protein is CSVAGTSGTDTQYF.

CDR3 nucleotide sequence: TGTGCCAGCAGTCTCGGACAGACGAGAGAGACCCAGTACTTC. Its translation: CASSLGQTRETQYF. This chain uses TRBV28 with TRBJ2-5; a possible D gene is TRBD1 (6 bases). The V and J ends lost 5 bases and 4 bases respectively, with 14 bases between them. Germline CDR1 and CDR2: MDHEN and SYDVKM. The CDR3 spans 14 residues.

V is TRBV4-3 and J is TRBJ1-5, with D possibly matching TRBD1 (5 bases). This CDR3 is 15 amino acids long. CDR1 LGHNA and CDR2 YSLEER come from the germline V gene. V was shortened by 4 bases and J by 0 bases, with 10 bases between the two germline ends. The CDR3 spells CASSPDGGSNQPQHF. DNA of the CDR3: TGCGCCAGCAGCCCGGACGGGGGTAGCAATCAGCCCCAGCATTTT.

The chain has TRBV6-5 and TRBJ1-5, with D possibly matching TRBD1 (5 bases). V lost 4 bases, J lost 6 bases, and 13 bases lay in between. CDR1 and CDR2 from the germline V gene are MNHEY and SVGAGI. The length of the CDR3 is 14 residues. The CDR3 is CASSLLGRGQPQHF. CDR3 nucleotide sequence: TGTGCCAGCAGTTTGTTGGGGCGAGGTCAGCCCCAGCATTTT.

This clone has only a few counts. The rearrangement joins TRBV19 to TRBJ1-1; D not resolved. Trimming removed 3 bases at V and 4 bases at J, with 15 bases between. CDR1 and CDR2 from the germline V gene are LNHDA and SQIVND (reference sequence). This CDR3 has 15 residues. The CDR3 nucleotides are TGTGCCAGTAGTATTTCATTGGGCGCGAGCACTGAAGCTTTCTTT. Its protein product is CASSISLGASTEAFF.

In this sample, this clone turned up a few times. The chain carries TRBV25-1 and TRBJ1-1, with no clear D. Germline V gives CDR1 MGHDK, CDR2 SYGVNS. V lost 5 bases, J lost 3 bases, and 4 bases lay in between. This CDR3 comprises 11 residues. The CDR3 spells CASSSHTEAFF. For the CDR3, the DNA is TGTGCCAGCAGTAGCCACACTGAAGCTTTCTTT.

The gene calls are TRBV7-9 and TRBJ1-5; D call uncertain. V dropped 3 bases and J dropped 3 bases, with 9 bases sitting between them. The CDR3 totals 14 residues. Per germline, CDR1 SEHNR and CDR2 FQNEAQ (reference sequence). The DNA of the CDR3 is TGTGCCAGCAGCTTTTCGGGTGCCAATCAGCCCCAGCATTTT. The encoded protein is CASSFSGANQPQHF. Complete variable domain (other parts from reference TRBV7-9 and TRBJ1-5): DTGVSQNPRHKITKRGQNVTFRCDPISEHNRLYWYRQTLGQGPEFLTYFQNEAQLEKSRLLSDRFSAERPKGSFSTLEIQRTEQGDSAMYLCASSFSGANQPQHFGDGTRLSIL.

The chain employs TRBV7-9 and TRBJ2-5; 13 positions agree with TRBD2. The CDR3 is 16 amino acids. The germline V gene has CDR1 SEHNR and CDR2 FQNEAQ (reference sequence). The ends lost 3 bases at V and 2 bases at J; junction bases unmatched: 3. CDR3 DNA: TGTGCCAGCAGCTTTGGACTAGCGGGAGCTCAAGAGACCCAGTACTTC. Protein sequence: CASSFGLAGAQETQYF.

The V gene is TRBV7-2, the J gene TRBJ2-1; 10 positions agree with TRBD1. Germline-derived CDR1 and CDR2 are SGHTA and FQGNSA. Germline trimming cut 3 bases from V and 4 bases from J; bases unmatched to any gene: 6. The CDR3 loop spans 16 amino acids. Here the CDR3 reads CASSFRVGQGYNEQFF. In DNA, the CDR3 is TGTGCCAGCAGCTTCCGGGTGGGACAGGGGTACAATGAGCAGTTCTTC. Full variable domain (rest looked up from reference TRBV7-2 and TRBJ2-1): GAGVSQSPSNKVTEKGKDVELRCDPISGHTALYWYRQSLGQGLEFLIYFQGNSAPDKSGLPSDRFSAERTGGSVSTLTIQRTQQEDSAVYLCASSFRVGQGYNEQFFGPGTRLTVL.